This entry lists 21 T cell receptor beta chains sequenced from one sample in a study of T cells in localized non-small cell lung cancer. Assay used: immunoSEQ multiplex PCR; TCRdb lists only in-frame clones, some missing. The sample shows over 25,000 clones, over 80% of them seen only once. The material was peripheral blood, obtained before any cancer treatment. The receptor source for this set is a female donor over 55 with stage I lung adenocarcinoma.

The chain is built from TRBV7-9 and TRBJ1-5; tentatively, D is TRBD1 (5 bases). The CDR3 runs 16 residues. The germline V gene has CDR1 SEHNR and CDR2 FQNEAQ (reference sequence). V was clipped by 1 base and J by 3 bases, with 13 bases between them. The CDR3 nucleotides read TGTGCCAGCAGCTTAGGGGACCTAGGATCCAATCAGCCCCAGCATTTT. This gives the protein CASSLGDLGSNQPQHF. Drawing the rest from reference TRBV7-9 and TRBJ1-5, the complete variable domain is DTGVSQNPRHKITKRGQNVTFRCDPISEHNRLYWYRQTLGQGPEFLTYFQNEAQLEKSRLLSDRFSAERPKGSFSTLEIQRTEQGDSAMYLCASSLGDLGSNQPQHFGDGTRLSIL.

The V and J genes are TRBV7-9 and TRBJ2-5; either TRBD1 or TRBD2 may supply D (5 bases each). Germline CDR1 reads SEHNR; CDR2 reads FQNEAQ (reference sequence). Trimming shortened V by 5 bases and J by 2 bases, and 15 bases separated the two germline ends. The CDR3 extends over 15 amino acids. DNA for the CDR3: TGTGCCAGCAGCCGTGGGGACGGCCCTCAAGAGACCCAGTACTTC. It translates to CASSRGDGPQETQYF.

The rearrangement uses TRBV10-2 and TRBJ2-7; TRBD1 matches at 8 bases. J was trimmed by 4 bases and V by 8 bases; bases with no gene match: 10. The CDR3 has 14 residues. CDR1 is WSHSY and CDR2 is SAAADI in the germline V gene. In DNA, the CDR3 is TGCGCCAGCCGCCCATTGGGACAGGCTTACGAGCAGTACTTC. Residues: CASRPLGQAYEQYF.

The chain links TRBV14 to TRBJ2-2, with TRBD1 as a possible D gene (5 bases). Germline V CDR1 and CDR2: SGHDN, FVKESK. This CDR3 has 14 amino acids. V gave up 4 bases and J gave up 8 bases, with 14 bases separating them. CDR3 sequence (DNA): TGTGCCAGCAGCCCTTGGACATCCGCTGGGGAGCTGTTTTTT. This gives the protein CASSPWTSAGELFF.

The rearrangement links TRBV4-3 to TRBJ1-5; 8 positions match TRBD1. The CDR3 runs to 14 residues. Looked up from germline, CDR1 is LGHNA and CDR2 is YSLEER. V lost 0 bases, J lost 8 bases, and 3 bases stayed unmatched. CDR3 amino acids: CASSQDQGAKPQHF. CDR3 nucleotide sequence: TGCGCCAGCAGCCAAGACCAGGGGGCCAAGCCCCAGCATTTT.

The gene calls are TRBV5-1 and TRBJ2-4, with a possible D match to TRBD1 (6 bases). Germline CDR1 SGHRS, CDR2 YFSETQ. V gave up 5 bases and J gave up 6 bases, with 6 bases separating them. This CDR3 comprises 11 residues. CDR3 DNA sequence: TGCGCCAGCAGACAGGGAAACATTCAGTACTTC. It specifies CASRQGNIQYF.

This clone came up once. This chain uses TRBV9 with TRBJ1-2, with no clear D. This CDR3 comprises 15 residues. The V and J ends lost 0 bases and 2 bases respectively, with 11 bases between them. From germline, CDR1 is SGDLS and CDR2 YYNGEE. CDR3 loop: CASSVVSGPNYGYTF. CDR3 in DNA: TGTGCCAGCAGCGTAGTATCAGGACCCAACTATGGCTACACCTTC.

The V call is TRBV7-2, the J call TRBJ2-7; maybe TRBD2 (6 bases). The CDR3 has 13 amino acids. V lost 5 bases to trimming and J lost 5 bases, with 13 bases between them. Germline CDR1 SGHTA, CDR2 FQGNSA. The DNA of the CDR3 is TGTGCCAGCAGCCCGGGACTCCGGAACGAGCAGTACTTC. This encodes CASSPGLRNEQYF. Together with reference TRBV7-2 and TRBJ2-7, the CDR3 gives the full variable domain: GAGVSQSPSNKVTEKGKDVELRCDPISGHTALYWYRQSLGQGLEFLIYFQGNSAPDKSGLPSDRFSAERTGGSVSTLTIQRTQQEDSAVYLCASSPGLRNEQYFGPGTRLTVT.

J is TRBJ2-7 and V is TRBV4-3; TRBD1 matches at 9 bases. This CDR3 has 15 residues. CDR1 is LGHNA, CDR2 YSLEER, per germline. V trimming: 2 bases; J trimming: 2 bases; junction bases outside the gene matches: 4. CDR3 coding DNA: TGCGCCAGCAGCCAATCAGGACAGGGGCCCTACGAGCAGTACTTC. This translates into CASSQSGQGPYEQYF.

This sequence joins TRBV11-3 and TRBJ2-5; 8 bases match TRBD2. In germline, CDR1 is SGHNT, CDR2 YENEEA. The CDR3 runs 14 residues. Trimming cost V 1 base and J 5 bases; bases outside gene matches: 3. The CDR3 nucleotides read TGTGCCAGCAGCTTAGCGGGGGGGCTTGAGACCCAGTACTTC. Translating it yields CASSLAGGLETQYF.

V gene TRBV6-1 combines with J gene TRBJ2-7; TRBD1 agrees at 9 bases. Germline V gene data show CDR1 as MNHNS and CDR2 as SASEGT. The length of the CDR3 is 14 residues. The J segment lost 2 bases and the V segment lost 6 bases, leaving 5 bases of the junction unmatched. This chain's CDR3 is CASRGGTGPYEQYF. The CDR3 DNA sequence: TGTGCCAGCAGGGGAGGGACAGGGCCCTACGAGCAGTACTTC.

J is TRBJ1-6 and V is TRBV27, with 7 bases fitting TRBD1. The CDR3 consists of 15 residues. The germline V gene encodes CDR1 MNHEY and CDR2 SMNVEV (reference sequence). Trimming cost V 5 bases and J 14 bases; bases outside gene matches: 15. In DNA, the CDR3 is TGTGCCAGCAGTGCCCGGGACAGAAGAGATATGGCCCTCCACTTT. This sequence encodes CASSARDRRDMALHF.

The V gene is TRBV19, the J gene TRBJ1-4, with 10 bases identical to TRBD1. Germline V lookup: CDR1 LNHDA, CDR2 SQIVND (reference sequence). Germline trimming cut 5 bases from V and 10 bases from J; bases unmatched to any gene: 7. This CDR3 is built from 14 residues. CDR3 in DNA: TGTGCCAGTAGTCGGGACAGGGGTTTTGGAAAACTGTTTTTT. Its protein is CASSRDRGFGKLFF.

The table lists this clone with a count of one. The chain recombines TRBV6-5 with TRBJ1-1, with D uncertain. V was trimmed by 8 bases and J by 0 bases, leaving 16 bases between them. The length of the CDR3 is 15 residues. Germline CDR1 is MNHEY and CDR2 is SVGAGI. CDR3 nucleotides: TGTGCCAGCCTGAGGGATCCGTTCCTGAACACTGAAGCTTTCTTT. Translated: CASLRDPFLNTEAFF.

The J gene is TRBJ2-1, the V gene TRBV29-1; 12 bases agree with TRBD2. The CDR3 is 14 residues long. V lost 5 bases and J lost 6; bases outside the gene matches: 5. Looked up from germline, CDR1 is SQVTM and CDR2 is ANQGSEA. CDR3 sequence: CSVPLAGGSNEQFF. The DNA of the CDR3 is TGCAGCGTTCCCCTAGCGGGGGGGAGCAATGAGCAGTTCTTC.

The V gene is TRBV27, the J gene TRBJ1-1, with 7 bases fitting TRBD1. CDR3 length equals 14 residues. V shed 3 bases, J shed 0 bases, and the junction held 1 base outside the gene matches. Germline CDR1 and CDR2: MNHEY and SMNVEV (reference sequence). In DNA form, the CDR3 reads TGTGCCAGCAGTTTGGGGACAGTGAACACTGAAGCTTTCTTT. Residues: CASSLGTVNTEAFF.

The chain couples TRBV7-8 to TRBJ2-7, with D tentatively TRBD1 (6 bases). The CDR3 is made up of 13 amino acids. Trimming removed 5 bases at V and 0 bases at J, with 8 bases between. CDR1 and CDR2 from the germline V gene are SGHVS and FQNEAQ. Here the CDR3 DNA reads TGTGCCAGCAGCCCGGACAGCTCCTACGAGCAGTACTTC. It translates to CASSPDSSYEQYF.

The chain recombines TRBV7-2 with TRBJ1-6, with D unclear. CDR1 SGHTA and CDR2 FQGNSA come from the germline V gene. Trimming cost V 4 bases and J 10 bases, with 11 bases left between them. This CDR3 is 13 amino acids long. CDR3 loop: CASSSVIGSPLHF. The CDR3 bases are TGTGCCAGCAGCTCCGTTATAGGATCACCCCTCCACTTT.

The gene calls are TRBV5-3 and TRBJ2-3, with TRBD1 identical over 7 bases. TRBV5-3 is an ORF, and what it does is uncertain. CDR3 length equals 14 residues. V gave up 3 bases and J gave up 6 bases; unmatched junction bases: 7. The CDR3 reads CARSSTGPFDTQYF. The CDR3 DNA is TGTGCCAGAAGCTCGACAGGGCCCTTTGATACGCAGTATTTT.

This chain joins TRBV30 and TRBJ1-1; TRBD1 aligns across 7 bases. The junction had 3 bases not matched to a gene; V was cut back by 6 bases and J by 2 bases. The length of the CDR3 is 12 residues. The germline gives CDR1 GTSNPN, CDR2 SVGIG (reference sequence). The CDR3, as DNA: TGTGCCTGTGACAGGGAAAACACTGAAGCTTTCTTT. Residues: CACDRENTEAFF.

The CDR3 spells CAWSRDRVDGYTF. The CDR3 nucleotides read TGTGCCTGGAGTCGGGACAGGGTGGATGGCTACACCTTC. The rearrangement joins TRBV30 to TRBJ1-2; 9 positions match TRBD1. V gave up 2 bases and J gave up 6 bases; unmatched junction bases: 4. Germline V lookup: CDR1 GTSNPN, CDR2 SVGIG (reference sequence). The CDR3 contains 13 residues.